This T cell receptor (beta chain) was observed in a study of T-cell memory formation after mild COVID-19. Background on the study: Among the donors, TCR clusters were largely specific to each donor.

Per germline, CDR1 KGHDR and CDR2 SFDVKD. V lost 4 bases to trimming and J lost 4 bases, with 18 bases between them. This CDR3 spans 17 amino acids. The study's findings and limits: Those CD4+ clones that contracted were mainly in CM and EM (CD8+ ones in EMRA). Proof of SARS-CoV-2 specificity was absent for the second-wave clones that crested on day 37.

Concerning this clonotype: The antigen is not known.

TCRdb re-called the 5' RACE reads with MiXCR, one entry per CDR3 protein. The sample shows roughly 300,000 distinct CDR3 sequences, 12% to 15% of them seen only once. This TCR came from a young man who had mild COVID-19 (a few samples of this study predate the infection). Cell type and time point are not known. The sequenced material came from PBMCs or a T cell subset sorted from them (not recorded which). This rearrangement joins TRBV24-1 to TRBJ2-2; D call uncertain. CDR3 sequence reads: CATSDPDVGFGTGELFF. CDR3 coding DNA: TGTGCCACCAGTGACCCCGACGTGGGATTTGGCACCGGGGAGCTGTTTTTT.